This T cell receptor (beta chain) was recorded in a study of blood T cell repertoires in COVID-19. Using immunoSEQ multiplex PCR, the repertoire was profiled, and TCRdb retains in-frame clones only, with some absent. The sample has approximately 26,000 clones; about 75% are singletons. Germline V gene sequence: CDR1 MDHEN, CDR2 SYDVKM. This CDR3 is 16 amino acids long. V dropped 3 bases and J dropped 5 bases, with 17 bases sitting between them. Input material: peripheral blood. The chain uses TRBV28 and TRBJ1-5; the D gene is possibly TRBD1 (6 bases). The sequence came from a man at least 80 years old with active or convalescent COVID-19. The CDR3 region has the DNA TGTGCCAGCAGTTTCGGGGGGGCCGGTACCCATCAGCCCCAGCATTTT. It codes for CASSFGGAGTHQPQHF.